This is a list of T cell receptor beta chains from one sample in a study of blood T cell repertoires in COVID-19. The table came from immunoSEQ multiplex PCR; TCRdb's copy has only in-frame clones and leaves some out. The sample carries 200,000 to 250,000 clones, roughly 87% recorded once. Sequenced sample: PBMCs or T cells enriched from blood (not recorded which). The receptors here all came from a man aged 25 to 40 who had recovered from COVID-19. CDR3s include the opening cysteine and the closing phenylalanine or tryptophan. The order of the fields is D gene, J gene, V gene, clone size, CDR3 protein, CDR3 DNA. The D gene is left open where the match is weak. Size is stated for part of the rows, as once, few or many counts, or as a class when the clone is expanded.

d_call: TRBD1; j_call: TRBJ1-5; v_call: TRBV2; clone_size: few; cdr3_aa: CASRGQGGQPQHF; cdr3_nt: TGTGCCAGCAGAGGACAGGGAGGTCAGCCCCAGCATTTT
d_call: .; j_call: TRBJ1-2; v_call: TRBV28; clone_size: .; cdr3_aa: CASSQNSYGYTF; cdr3_nt: TGTGCCAGCAGTCAGAATTCCTATGGCTACACCTTC
d_call: TRBD1; j_call: TRBJ2-2; v_call: TRBV28; clone_size: .; cdr3_aa: CASAGTRTGHPINTGELFF; cdr3_nt: TGTGCCAGCGCCGGGACACGGACAGGCCATCCGATTAACACCGGGGAGCTGTTTTTT
d_call: TRBD1; j_call: TRBJ2-1; v_call: TRBV7-3; clone_size: .; cdr3_aa: CASSSDRGNEQFF; cdr3_nt: TGTGCCAGCAGCTCCGACAGGGGCAATGAGCAGTTCTTC
d_call: .; j_call: TRBJ2-7; v_call: TRBV28; clone_size: .; cdr3_aa: CASHTGYEQYF; cdr3_nt: TGTGCCAGCCATACCGGCTACGAGCAGTACTTC
d_call: .; j_call: TRBJ1-6; v_call: TRBV15; clone_size: .; cdr3_aa: CATDLWGGTDNSPLHF; cdr3_nt: TGTGCCACCGATCTGTGGGGGGGCACAGATAATTCACCCCTCCACTTT
d_call: TRBD1; j_call: TRBJ2-7; v_call: TRBV7-9; clone_size: once; cdr3_aa: CASSRQGGNYEQYF; cdr3_nt: TGTGCCAGCAGCAGACAGGGGGGAAACTACGAGCAGTACTTC
d_call: .; j_call: TRBJ2-7; v_call: TRBV4-3; clone_size: once; cdr3_aa: CASSQVRGSYEQYF; cdr3_nt: TGCGCCAGCAGCCAAGTCAGGGGCTCCTACGAGCAGTACTTC
d_call: .; j_call: TRBJ2-3; v_call: TRBV13; clone_size: .; cdr3_aa: CASGLLQVLIEGTDTQYF; cdr3_nt: TGTGCCAGCGGTCTCCTACAGGTCCTGATAGAAGGCACAGATACGCAGTATTTT
d_call: TRBD1; j_call: TRBJ1-1; v_call: TRBV10-2; clone_size: .; cdr3_aa: CASTRGQVNTEAFF; cdr3_nt: TGCGCCAGCACCAGGGGACAGGTCAACACTGAAGCTTTCTTT
d_call: TRBD2; j_call: TRBJ2-7; v_call: TRBV4-1; clone_size: .; cdr3_aa: CASSQSWGGSSYEQYF; cdr3_nt: TGCGCCAGCAGCCAAAGTTGGGGGGGGAGCTCCTACGAGCAGTACTTC
d_call: TRBD1; j_call: TRBJ1-3; v_call: TRBV3-1/TRBV3-2; clone_size: .; cdr3_aa: CASSQEGRRQGIYF; cdr3_nt: TGTGCCAGCAGCCAAGAGGGGCGACGACAGGGCATATATTTT
d_call: .; j_call: TRBJ2-1; v_call: TRBV7-9; clone_size: .; cdr3_aa: CASSRQWEQFF; cdr3_nt: TGTGCCAGCAGCCGACAGTGGGAGCAGTTCTTC
d_call: TRBD2; j_call: TRBJ2-1; v_call: TRBV19; clone_size: .; cdr3_aa: CASSMGLAGTNEQFF; cdr3_nt: TGTGCCAGTAGTATGGGACTAGCGGGGACGAATGAGCAGTTCTTC
d_call: TRBD2; j_call: TRBJ2-5; v_call: TRBV9; clone_size: .; cdr3_aa: CASSVSGGKETQYF; cdr3_nt: TGTGCCAGCAGCGTTAGCGGGGGGAAAGAGACCCAGTACTTC
d_call: .; j_call: TRBJ1-1; v_call: TRBV21-1; clone_size: .; cdr3_aa: CASSNGWIEGGTTRRPEAFF; cdr3_nt: TGTGCCAGCAGCAACGGTTGGATCGAAGGGGGCACAACTCGTCGGCCTGAAGCTTTCTTT
d_call: .; j_call: TRBJ2-7; v_call: TRBV28; clone_size: once; cdr3_aa: CASSLNSYEQYF; cdr3_nt: TGTGCCAGCAGTTTAAACAGCTACGAGCAGTACTTC
d_call: TRBD1; j_call: TRBJ1-3; v_call: TRBV3-1/TRBV3-2; clone_size: once; cdr3_aa: CASSQRQGAAGNTIYF; cdr3_nt: TGTGCCAGCAGCCAGAGACAGGGAGCGGCTGGAAACACCATATATTTT
d_call: .; j_call: TRBJ1-1; v_call: TRBV27; clone_size: .; cdr3_aa: CASWGGEAFF; cdr3_nt: TGTGCCAGTTGGGGCGGCGAAGCTTTCTTT
d_call: .; j_call: TRBJ1-5; v_call: TRBV2; clone_size: .; cdr3_aa: CASSGQVSNQPQHF; cdr3_nt: TGTGCCAGCAGTGGACAGGTTAGCAATCAGCCCCAGCATTTT
d_call: TRBD1; j_call: TRBJ1-1; v_call: TRBV20-1; clone_size: .; cdr3_aa: CSASSRGPEAFF; cdr3_nt: TGCAGTGCTAGTAGCAGGGGGCCTGAAGCTTTCTTT
d_call: TRBD1; j_call: TRBJ1-2; v_call: TRBV27; clone_size: once; cdr3_aa: CASSLNGQGARGYTF; cdr3_nt: TGTGCCAGCAGTTTAAACGGACAGGGGGCTCGAGGCTACACCTTC
d_call: .; j_call: TRBJ1-2; v_call: TRBV7-2; clone_size: .; cdr3_aa: CASSSTDSYGYTF; cdr3_nt: TGTGCCAGCAGCTCGACGGACAGCTATGGCTACACCTTC
d_call: .; j_call: TRBJ1-2; v_call: TRBV28; clone_size: .; cdr3_aa: CASSPLLTGRANYGYTF; cdr3_nt: TGTGCCAGCAGTCCTCTCCTTACAGGGAGAGCTAACTATGGCTACACCTTC
d_call: .; j_call: TRBJ1-1; v_call: TRBV6-5; clone_size: .; cdr3_aa: CASSYRGNTEAFF; cdr3_nt: TGTGCCAGCAGTTACAGGGGGAATACTGAAGCTTTCTTT
d_call: TRBD2; j_call: TRBJ2-7; v_call: TRBV10-3; clone_size: .; cdr3_aa: CAISVNAGGRAYEQYF; cdr3_nt: TGTGCCATCAGTGTAAATGCGGGCGGGAGGGCCTACGAGCAGTACTTC
d_call: TRBD2; j_call: TRBJ2-7; v_call: TRBV19; clone_size: few; cdr3_aa: CASSIFGTSLTYEQYF; cdr3_nt: TGTGCCAGTAGTATTTTTGGGACTAGCCTAACCTACGAGCAGTACTTC
d_call: TRBD1; j_call: TRBJ1-2; v_call: TRBV5-6; clone_size: .; cdr3_aa: CASSQWDRGRKGYTF; cdr3_nt: TGTGCCAGCAGCCAATGGGACAGGGGGCGCAAAGGCTACACCTTC
d_call: TRBD1; j_call: TRBJ1-6; v_call: TRBV4-1; clone_size: .; cdr3_aa: CASSPTGQARSSYNSPLHF; cdr3_nt: TGCGCCAGCAGCCCTACCGGACAGGCCAGGAGCTCCTATAATTCACCCCTCCACTTT
d_call: .; j_call: TRBJ2-3; v_call: TRBV7-6; clone_size: .; cdr3_aa: CASSLEGGLSTDTQYF; cdr3_nt: TGTGCCAGCAGCTTGGAGGGGGGGCTAAGCACAGATACGCAGTATTTT
d_call: .; j_call: TRBJ2-3; v_call: TRBV28; clone_size: .; cdr3_aa: CASSFEGGDTQYF; cdr3_nt: TGTGCCAGCAGTTTCGAGGGAGGAGATACGCAGTATTTT
d_call: .; j_call: TRBJ1-5; v_call: TRBV7-8; clone_size: .; cdr3_aa: CASSPRRRELKSNQPQHF; cdr3_nt: TGTGCCAGCAGCCCCCGTCGGAGGGAGTTAAAAAGCAATCAGCCCCAGCATTTT
d_call: .; j_call: TRBJ2-3; v_call: TRBV18; clone_size: .; cdr3_aa: CASSPNSNTDTQYF; cdr3_nt: TGTGCCAGCTCACCCAACAGCAACACAGATACGCAGTATTTT
d_call: TRBD1; j_call: TRBJ2-7; v_call: TRBV10-3; clone_size: .; cdr3_aa: CASRNRDRVYEQYF; cdr3_nt: TGTGCTTCTCGAAACCGGGACAGGGTCTACGAGCAGTACTTC
d_call: TRBD2; j_call: TRBJ2-1; v_call: TRBV9; clone_size: .; cdr3_aa: CASSKLAGEQFF; cdr3_nt: TGTGCCAGCAGCAAACTAGCGGGTGAGCAGTTCTTC
d_call: TRBD1; j_call: TRBJ1-4; v_call: TRBV2; clone_size: few; cdr3_aa: CASRLRFQGANEKLFF; cdr3_nt: TGTGCCAGCAGGCTTCGGTTTCAGGGGGCTAATGAAAAACTGTTTTTT
d_call: TRBD1; j_call: TRBJ2-7; v_call: TRBV5-4; clone_size: .; cdr3_aa: CASSYGTGREQYF; cdr3_nt: TGTGCCAGCAGTTACGGGACAGGGCGGGAGCAGTACTTC
d_call: TRBD2; j_call: TRBJ2-3; v_call: TRBV30; clone_size: .; cdr3_aa: CAWSIGGGSTDTQYF; cdr3_nt: TGTGCCTGGAGTATCGGCGGGGGGAGCACAGATACGCAGTATTTT
d_call: .; j_call: TRBJ1-2; v_call: TRBV6-4; clone_size: .; cdr3_aa: CASSPAGTANYGYTF; cdr3_nt: TGTGCCAGCAGCCCTGCAGGAACAGCTAACTATGGCTACACCTTC
d_call: .; j_call: TRBJ2-3; v_call: TRBV19; clone_size: .; cdr3_aa: CASSRSTDTQYF; cdr3_nt: TGTGCCAGTTCACGGAGCACAGATACGCAGTATTTT
d_call: .; j_call: TRBJ1-2; v_call: TRBV3-1/TRBV3-2; clone_size: .; cdr3_aa: CASSQVARTPYGYTF; cdr3_nt: TGTGCCAGCAGCCAAGTGGCGAGGACACCATATGGCTACACCTTC
d_call: .; j_call: TRBJ2-3; v_call: TRBV5-1; clone_size: once; cdr3_aa: CASSLALAGSSTDTQYF; cdr3_nt: TGCGCCAGCAGCTTGGCCTTGGCGGGGTCTAGCACAGATACGCAGTATTTT
d_call: .; j_call: TRBJ2-2; v_call: TRBV5-1; clone_size: .; cdr3_aa: CASSLARDTTTNTGELFF; cdr3_nt: TGCGCCAGCAGCTTGGCCAGGGACACGACGACGAACACCGGGGAGCTGTTTTTT
d_call: .; j_call: TRBJ1-2; v_call: TRBV5-5; clone_size: once; cdr3_aa: CASSLDPTPYGYTF; cdr3_nt: TGTGCCAGCAGCTTGGATCCGACACCCTATGGCTACACCTTC